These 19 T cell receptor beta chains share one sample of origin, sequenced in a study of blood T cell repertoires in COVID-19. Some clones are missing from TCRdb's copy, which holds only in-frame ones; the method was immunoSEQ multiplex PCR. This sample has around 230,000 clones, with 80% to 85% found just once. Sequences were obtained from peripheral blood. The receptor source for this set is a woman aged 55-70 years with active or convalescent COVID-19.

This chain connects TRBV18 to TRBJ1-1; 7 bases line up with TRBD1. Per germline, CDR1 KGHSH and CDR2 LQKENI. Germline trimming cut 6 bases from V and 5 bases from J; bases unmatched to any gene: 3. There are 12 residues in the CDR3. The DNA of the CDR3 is TGTGCCAGCTCGCCGGGACAGACTGAAGCTTTCTTT. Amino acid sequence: CASSPGQTEAFF. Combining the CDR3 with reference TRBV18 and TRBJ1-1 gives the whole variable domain NAGVMQNPRHLVRRRGQEARLRCSPMKGHSHVYWYRQLPEEGLKFMVYLQKENIIDESGMPKERFSAEFPKEGPSILRIQQVVRGDSAAYFCASSPGQTEAFFGQGTRLTVV.

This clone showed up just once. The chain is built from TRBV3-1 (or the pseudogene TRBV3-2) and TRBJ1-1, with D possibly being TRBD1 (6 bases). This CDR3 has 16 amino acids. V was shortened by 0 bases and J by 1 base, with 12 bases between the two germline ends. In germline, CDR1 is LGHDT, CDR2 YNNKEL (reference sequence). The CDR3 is CASSQDCRGRNTEAFF. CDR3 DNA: TGTGCCAGCAGCCAAGATTGTAGGGGGAGGAACACTGAAGCTTTCTTT.

The CDR3 spells CASSLSPGGGSGYTF. CDR3 DNA: TGTGCCAGCAGCTTATCTCCAGGGGGCGGGAGTGGCTACACCTTC. J is TRBJ1-2 and V is TRBV7-2, with 8 bases fitting TRBD1. CDR3 length: 15 amino acids. Looked up from germline, CDR1 is SGHTA and CDR2 is FQGNSA. V trimming: 2 bases; J trimming: 7 bases; junction bases outside the gene matches: 9. The entire variable domain, with the rest obtained from reference TRBV7-2 and TRBJ1-2, is as follows: GAGVSQSPSNKVTEKGKDVELRCDPISGHTALYWYRQSLGQGLEFLIYFQGNSAPDKSGLPSDRFSAERTGGSVSTLTIQRTQQEDSAVYLCASSLSPGGGSGYTFGSGTRLTVV.

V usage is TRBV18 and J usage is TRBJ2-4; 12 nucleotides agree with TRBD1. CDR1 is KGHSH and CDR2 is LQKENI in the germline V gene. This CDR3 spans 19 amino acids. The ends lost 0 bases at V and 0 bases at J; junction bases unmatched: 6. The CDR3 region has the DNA TGTGCCAGCTCACCACCGGGACAGGGGGCCACTCTAGCCAAAAACATTCAGTACTTC. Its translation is CASSPPGQGATLAKNIQYF.

The CDR3 DNA follows: TGTGCCAGCAGCCAAGCGTACAATGAGCAGTTCTTC. As protein: CASSQAYNEQFF. This rearrangement joins TRBV3-1 (or the pseudogene TRBV3-2) to TRBJ2-1; D gene uncertain. The length of the CDR3 is 12 residues. V was clipped by 1 base and J by 4 bases, with 2 bases between them. Germline assignment: CDR1 LGHDT and CDR2 YNNKEL (reference sequence).

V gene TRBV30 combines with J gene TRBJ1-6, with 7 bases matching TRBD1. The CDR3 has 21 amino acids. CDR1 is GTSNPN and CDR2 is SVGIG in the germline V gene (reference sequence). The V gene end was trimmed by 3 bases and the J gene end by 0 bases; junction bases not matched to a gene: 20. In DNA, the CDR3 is TGTGCCTGGAGGGGCAACGGCCGGGACAGAGAACGAAGCTCCTATAATTCACCCCTCCACTTT. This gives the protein CAWRGNGRDRERSSYNSPLHF.

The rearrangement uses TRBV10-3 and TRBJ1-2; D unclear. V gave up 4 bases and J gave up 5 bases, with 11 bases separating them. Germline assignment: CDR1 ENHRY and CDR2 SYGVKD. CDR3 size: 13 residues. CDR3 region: CAISVREAYGYTF. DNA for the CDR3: TGTGCCATCAGTGTCCGCGAGGCGTATGGCTACACCTTC.

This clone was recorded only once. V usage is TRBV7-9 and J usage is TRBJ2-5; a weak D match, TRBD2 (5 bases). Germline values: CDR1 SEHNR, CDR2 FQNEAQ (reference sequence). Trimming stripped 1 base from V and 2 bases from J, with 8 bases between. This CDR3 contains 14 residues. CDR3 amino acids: CASSLEDWQETQYF. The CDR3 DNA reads TGTGCCAGCAGCTTAGAGGACTGGCAAGAGACCCAGTACTTC.

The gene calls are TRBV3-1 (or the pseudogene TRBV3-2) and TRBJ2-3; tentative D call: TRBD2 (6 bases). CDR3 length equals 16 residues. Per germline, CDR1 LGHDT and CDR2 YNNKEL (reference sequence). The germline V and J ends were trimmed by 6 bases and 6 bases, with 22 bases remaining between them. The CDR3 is CASSRRGSGGMDTQYF. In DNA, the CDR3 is TGTGCCAGCAGTCGAAGAGGTAGCGGCGGGATGGATACGCAGTATTTT.

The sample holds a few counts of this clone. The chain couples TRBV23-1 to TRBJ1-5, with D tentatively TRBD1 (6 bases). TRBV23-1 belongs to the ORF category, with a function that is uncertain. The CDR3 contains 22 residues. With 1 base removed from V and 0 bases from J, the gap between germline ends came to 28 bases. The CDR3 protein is CASSQYSTSRSGAGYSNQPQHF. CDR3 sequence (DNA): TGCGCCAGCAGTCAATATTCAACGAGTCGGTCAGGGGCCGGCTATAGCAATCAGCCCCAGCATTTT.

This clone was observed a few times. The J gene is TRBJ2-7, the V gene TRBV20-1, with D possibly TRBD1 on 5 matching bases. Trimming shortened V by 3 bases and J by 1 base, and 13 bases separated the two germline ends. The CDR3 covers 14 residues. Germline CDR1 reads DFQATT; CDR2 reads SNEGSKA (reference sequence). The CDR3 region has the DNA TGCAGTGCTAGTGCAGGGCCCAGTTCCTACGAGCAGTACTTC. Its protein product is CSASAGPSSYEQYF.

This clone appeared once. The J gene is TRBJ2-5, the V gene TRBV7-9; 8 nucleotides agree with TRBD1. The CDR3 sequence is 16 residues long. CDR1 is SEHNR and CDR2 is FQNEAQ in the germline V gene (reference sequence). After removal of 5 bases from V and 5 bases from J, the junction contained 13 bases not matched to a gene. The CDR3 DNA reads TGTGCCAGCAGCCCGGCCCTTGGACAGGGCATGGAGACCCAGTACTTC. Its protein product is CASSPALGQGMETQYF.

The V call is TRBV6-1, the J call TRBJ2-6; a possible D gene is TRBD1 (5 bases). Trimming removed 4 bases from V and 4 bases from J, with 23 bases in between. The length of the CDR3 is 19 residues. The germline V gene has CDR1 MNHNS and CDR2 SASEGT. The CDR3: CASSVMVQGPTLGANVLTF. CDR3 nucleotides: TGTGCCAGCAGTGTGATGGTGCAGGGTCCCACTCTGGGGGCCAACGTCCTGACTTTC.

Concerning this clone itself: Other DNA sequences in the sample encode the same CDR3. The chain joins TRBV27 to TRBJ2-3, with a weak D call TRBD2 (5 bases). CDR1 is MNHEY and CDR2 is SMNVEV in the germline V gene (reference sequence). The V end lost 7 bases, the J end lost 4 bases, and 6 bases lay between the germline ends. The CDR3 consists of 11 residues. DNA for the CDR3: TGTGCCAGCACCGGGGCAGATACGCAGTATTTT. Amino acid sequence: CASTGADTQYF.

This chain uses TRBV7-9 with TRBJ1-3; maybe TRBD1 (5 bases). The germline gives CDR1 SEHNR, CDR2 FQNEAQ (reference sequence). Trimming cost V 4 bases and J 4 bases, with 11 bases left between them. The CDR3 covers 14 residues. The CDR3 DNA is TGTGCCAGCAGCTCCTGGGGGGGAGGAAACACCATATATTTT. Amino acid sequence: CASSSWGGGNTIYF.

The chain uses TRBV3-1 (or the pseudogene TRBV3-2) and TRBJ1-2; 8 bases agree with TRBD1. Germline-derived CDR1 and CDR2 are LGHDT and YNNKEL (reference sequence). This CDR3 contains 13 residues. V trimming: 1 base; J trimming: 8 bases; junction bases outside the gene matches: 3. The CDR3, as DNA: TGTGCCAGCAGCCAAGGGACAGGGAAAGGCTACACCTTC. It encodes CASSQGTGKGYTF.

CDR3 nucleotides: TGTGCCAGCAGTTTATCGGCCCTCTCTAACTATGGCTACACCTTC. The encoded protein is CASSLSALSNYGYTF. J is TRBJ1-2 and V is TRBV27; no clear D. Between the trimmed V and J ends, which lost 0 bases and 0 bases, there was a span of 8 bases. Germline V gene lookup returns CDR1 MNHEY and CDR2 SMNVEV (reference sequence). The CDR3 has 15 amino acids.

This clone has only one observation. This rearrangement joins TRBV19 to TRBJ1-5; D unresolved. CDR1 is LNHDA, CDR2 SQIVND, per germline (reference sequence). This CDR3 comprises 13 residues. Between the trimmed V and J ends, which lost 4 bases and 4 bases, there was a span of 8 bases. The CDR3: CASSNPVNQPQHF. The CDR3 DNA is TGTGCCAGTAGTAACCCAGTAAATCAGCCCCAGCATTTT. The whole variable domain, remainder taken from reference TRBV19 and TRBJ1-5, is DGGITQSPKYLFRKEGQNVTLSCEQNLNHDAMYWYRQDPGQGLRLIYYSQIVNDFQKGDIAEGYSVSREKKESFPLTVTSAQKNPTAFYLCASSNPVNQPQHFGDGTRLSIL.

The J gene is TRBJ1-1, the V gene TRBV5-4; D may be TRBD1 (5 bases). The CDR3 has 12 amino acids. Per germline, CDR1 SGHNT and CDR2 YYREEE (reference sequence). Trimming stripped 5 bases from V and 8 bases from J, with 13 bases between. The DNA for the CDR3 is TGTGCCAGCAGAGACAGCCGCCAAGAAGCTTTCTTT. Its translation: CASRDSRQEAFF.